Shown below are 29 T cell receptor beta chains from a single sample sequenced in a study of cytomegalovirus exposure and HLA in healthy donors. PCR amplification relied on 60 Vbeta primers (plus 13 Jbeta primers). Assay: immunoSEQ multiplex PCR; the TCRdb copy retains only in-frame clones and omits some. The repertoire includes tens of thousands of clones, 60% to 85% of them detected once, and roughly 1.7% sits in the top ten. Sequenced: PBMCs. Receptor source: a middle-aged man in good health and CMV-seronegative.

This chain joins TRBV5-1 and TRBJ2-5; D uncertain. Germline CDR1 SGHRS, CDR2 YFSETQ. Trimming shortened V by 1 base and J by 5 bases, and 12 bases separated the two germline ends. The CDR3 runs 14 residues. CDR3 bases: TGCGCCAGCAGCTTGAATTGGAGTGGGGAGACCCAGTACTTC. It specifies CASSLNWSGETQYF.

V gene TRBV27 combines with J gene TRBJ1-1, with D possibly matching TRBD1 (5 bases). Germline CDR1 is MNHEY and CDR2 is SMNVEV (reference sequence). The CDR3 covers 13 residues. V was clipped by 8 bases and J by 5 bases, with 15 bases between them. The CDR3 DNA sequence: TGTGCCAGCGCCCGGGGGGGGAAGACTGAAGCTTTCTTT. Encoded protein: CASARGGKTEAFF.

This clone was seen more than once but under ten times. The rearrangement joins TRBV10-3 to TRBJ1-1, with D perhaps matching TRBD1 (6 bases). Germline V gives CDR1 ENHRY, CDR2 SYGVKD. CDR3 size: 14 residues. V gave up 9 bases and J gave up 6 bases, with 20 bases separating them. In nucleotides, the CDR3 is TGTGCCATTCAACTGACAGGCGGAACCTCTGAAGCTTTCTTT. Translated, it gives CAIQLTGGTSEAFF.

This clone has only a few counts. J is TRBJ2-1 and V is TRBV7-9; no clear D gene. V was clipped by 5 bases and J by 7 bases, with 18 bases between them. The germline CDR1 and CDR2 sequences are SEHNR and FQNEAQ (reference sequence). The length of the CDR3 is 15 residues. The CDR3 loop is CASSPPPRYGNEQFF. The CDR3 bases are TGTGCCAGCAGCCCCCCCCCTAGGTATGGGAATGAGCAGTTCTTC.

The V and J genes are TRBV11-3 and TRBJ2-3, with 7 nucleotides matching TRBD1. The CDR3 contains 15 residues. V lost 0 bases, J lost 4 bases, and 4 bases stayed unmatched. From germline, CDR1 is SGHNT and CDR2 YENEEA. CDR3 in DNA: TGTGCCAGCAGCTTAGATACAGGGGCTGCAGATACGCAGTATTTT. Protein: CASSLDTGAADTQYF.

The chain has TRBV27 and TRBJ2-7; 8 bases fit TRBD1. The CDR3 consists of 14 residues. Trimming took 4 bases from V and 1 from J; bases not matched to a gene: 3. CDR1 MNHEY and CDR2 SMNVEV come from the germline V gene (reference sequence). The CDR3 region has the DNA TGTGCCAGCAGTTCCGGACAGGGTTCCTACGAGCAGTACTTC. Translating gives CASSSGQGSYEQYF.

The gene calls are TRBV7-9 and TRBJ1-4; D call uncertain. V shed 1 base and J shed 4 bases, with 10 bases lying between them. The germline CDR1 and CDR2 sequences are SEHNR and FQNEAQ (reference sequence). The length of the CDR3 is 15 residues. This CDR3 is CASSLGQKYNEKLFF. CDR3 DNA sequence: TGTGCCAGCAGCTTAGGGCAGAAGTATAATGAAAAACTGTTTTTT. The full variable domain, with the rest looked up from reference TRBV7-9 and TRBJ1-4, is DTGVSQNPRHKITKRGQNVTFRCDPISEHNRLYWYRQTLGQGPEFLTYFQNEAQLEKSRLLSDRFSAERPKGSFSTLEIQRTEQGDSAMYLCASSLGQKYNEKLFFGSGTQLSVL.

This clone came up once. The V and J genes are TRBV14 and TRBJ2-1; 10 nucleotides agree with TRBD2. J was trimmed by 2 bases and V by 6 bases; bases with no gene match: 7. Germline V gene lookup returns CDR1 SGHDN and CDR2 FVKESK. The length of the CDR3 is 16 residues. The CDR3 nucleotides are TGTGCCAGCAGGTCCGGGACTAGCGTCACCTACAATGAGCAGTTCTTC. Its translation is CASRSGTSVTYNEQFF.

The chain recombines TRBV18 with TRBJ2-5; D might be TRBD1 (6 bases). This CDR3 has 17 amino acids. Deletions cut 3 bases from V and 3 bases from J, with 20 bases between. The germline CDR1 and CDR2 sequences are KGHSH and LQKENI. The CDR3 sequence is CASSPIFTVSGEETQYF. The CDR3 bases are TGTGCCAGCTCACCCATATTCACCGTGTCAGGGGAAGAGACCCAGTACTTC. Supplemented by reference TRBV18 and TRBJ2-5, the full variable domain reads NAGVMQNPRHLVRRRGQEARLRCSPMKGHSHVYWYRQLPEEGLKFMVYLQKENIIDESGMPKERFSAEFPKEGPSILRIQQVVRGDSAAYFCASSPIFTVSGEETQYFGPGTRLLVL.

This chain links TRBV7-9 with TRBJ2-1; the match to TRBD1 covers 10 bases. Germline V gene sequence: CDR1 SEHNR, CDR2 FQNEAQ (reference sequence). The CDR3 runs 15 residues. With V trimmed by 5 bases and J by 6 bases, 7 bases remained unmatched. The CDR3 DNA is TGTGCCAGCAGCAAGTCGACAGGGGGCGTCAATGAGCAGTTCTTC. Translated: CASSKSTGGVNEQFF.

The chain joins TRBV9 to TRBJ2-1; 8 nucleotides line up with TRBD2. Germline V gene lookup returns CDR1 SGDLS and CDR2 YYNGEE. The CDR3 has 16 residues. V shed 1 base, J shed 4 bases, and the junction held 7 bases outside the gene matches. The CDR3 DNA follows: TGTGCCAGCAGCGTACCACTAGCGGAGGGGTACAATGAGCAGTTCTTC. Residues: CASSVPLAEGYNEQFF.

As DNA, the CDR3 is TGTGCCAGCAGTATTGCCGGGACAGGGACCTCCTACGAGCAGTACTTC. Amino acid sequence: CASSIAGTGTSYEQYF. The gene calls are TRBV7-9 and TRBJ2-7, with 9 nucleotides matching TRBD1. This CDR3 contains 16 residues. Germline lookup yields CDR1 SEHNR and CDR2 FQNEAQ (reference sequence). Trimming removed 6 bases from V and 0 bases from J; junction bases left unmatched: 9.

The chain's CDR3 is CASSLSLAETDTQYF. The CDR3, as DNA: TGTGCCAGCAGCTTAAGTCTAGCGGAAACAGATACGCAGTATTTT. The J gene is TRBJ2-3, the V gene TRBV7-9, with 7 nucleotides matching TRBD2. The CDR3 length is 15 residues. The germline CDR1 and CDR2 sequences are SEHNR and FQNEAQ (reference sequence). Trimming cost V 2 bases and J 3 bases; bases outside gene matches: 5.

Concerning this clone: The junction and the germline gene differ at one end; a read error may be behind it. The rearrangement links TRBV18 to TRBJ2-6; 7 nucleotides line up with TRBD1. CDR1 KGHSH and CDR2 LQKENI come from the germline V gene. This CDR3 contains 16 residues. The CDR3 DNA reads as TGTGCCAGCTCACCACCGTTCTTGGCAGGGGGCAACGTCCTGACTTTC. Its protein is CASSPPFLAGGNVLTF.

The CDR3 sequence: CASSSTSGMVETQYF. CDR3 nucleotide sequence: TGCGCCAGCAGCTCCACTAGCGGGATGGTGGAGACCCAGTACTTC. The rearrangement links TRBV5-1 to TRBJ2-5; 10 bases fit TRBD2. This CDR3 has 15 residues. Germline CDR1 SGHRS, CDR2 YFSETQ. Germline trimming cut 3 bases from V and 5 bases from J; bases unmatched to any gene: 7.

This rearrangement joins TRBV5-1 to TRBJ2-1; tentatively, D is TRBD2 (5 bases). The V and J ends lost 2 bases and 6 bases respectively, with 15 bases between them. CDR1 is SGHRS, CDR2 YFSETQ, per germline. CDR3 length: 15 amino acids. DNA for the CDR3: TGCGCCAGCAGCTTAGGGAGCGCCCTAGGCAATGAGCAGTTCTTC. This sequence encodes CASSLGSALGNEQFF.

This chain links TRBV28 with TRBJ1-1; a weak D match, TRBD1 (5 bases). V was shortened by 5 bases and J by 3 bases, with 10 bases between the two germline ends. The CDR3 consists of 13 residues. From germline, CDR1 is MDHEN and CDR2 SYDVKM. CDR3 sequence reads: CASSPWGYTEAFF. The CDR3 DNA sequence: TGTGCCAGCAGTCCTTGGGGCTACACTGAAGCTTTCTTT.

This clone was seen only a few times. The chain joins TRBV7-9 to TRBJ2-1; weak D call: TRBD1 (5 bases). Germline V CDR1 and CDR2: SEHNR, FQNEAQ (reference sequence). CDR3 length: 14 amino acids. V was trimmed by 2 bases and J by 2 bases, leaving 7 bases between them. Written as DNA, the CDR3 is TGTGCCAGCAGCTTACAGGGAACCTACAATGAGCAGTTCTTC. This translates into CASSLQGTYNEQFF.

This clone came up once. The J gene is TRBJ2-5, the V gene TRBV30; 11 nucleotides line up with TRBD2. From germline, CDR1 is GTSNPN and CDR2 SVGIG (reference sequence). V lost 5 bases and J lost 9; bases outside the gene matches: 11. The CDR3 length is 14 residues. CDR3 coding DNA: TGTGCCTGGGCCGGACTAGCGGGCCACCGGGCCCAGTACTTC. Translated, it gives CAWAGLAGHRAQYF.

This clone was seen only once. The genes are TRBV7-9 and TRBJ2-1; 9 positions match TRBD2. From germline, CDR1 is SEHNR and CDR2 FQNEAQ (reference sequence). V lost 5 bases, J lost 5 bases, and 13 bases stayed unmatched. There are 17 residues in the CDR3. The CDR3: CASSLLASAGGNNEQFF. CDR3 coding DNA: TGTGCCAGCAGCCTCCTGGCCTCGGCGGGAGGGAACAATGAGCAGTTCTTC.

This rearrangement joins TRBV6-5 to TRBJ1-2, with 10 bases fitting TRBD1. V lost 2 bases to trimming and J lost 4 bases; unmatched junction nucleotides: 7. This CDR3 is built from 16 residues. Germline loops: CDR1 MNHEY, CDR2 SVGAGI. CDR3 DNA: TGTGCCAGCAGTTACCTCCGGACAGGGGGGACCTATGGCTACACCTTC. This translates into CASSYLRTGGTYGYTF.

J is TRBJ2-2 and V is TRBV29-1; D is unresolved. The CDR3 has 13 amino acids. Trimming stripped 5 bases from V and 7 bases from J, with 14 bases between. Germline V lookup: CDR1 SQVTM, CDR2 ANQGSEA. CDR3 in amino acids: CSVRPNRDGELFF. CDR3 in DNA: TGCAGCGTTCGCCCGAATAGAGACGGGGAGCTGTTTTTT.

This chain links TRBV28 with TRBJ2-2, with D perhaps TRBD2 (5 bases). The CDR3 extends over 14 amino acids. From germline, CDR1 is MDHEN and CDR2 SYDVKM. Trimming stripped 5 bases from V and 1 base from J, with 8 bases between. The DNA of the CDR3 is TGTGCCAGCAGTGGAGCGGAGAACACCGGGGAGCTGTTTTTT. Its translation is CASSGAENTGELFF.

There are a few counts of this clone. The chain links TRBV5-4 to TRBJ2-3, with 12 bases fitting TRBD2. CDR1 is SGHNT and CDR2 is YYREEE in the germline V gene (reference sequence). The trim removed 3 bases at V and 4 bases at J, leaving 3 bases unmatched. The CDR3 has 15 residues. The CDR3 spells CASSWASGRADTQYF. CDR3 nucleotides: TGTGCCAGCAGCTGGGCTAGCGGGAGGGCAGATACGCAGTATTTT.

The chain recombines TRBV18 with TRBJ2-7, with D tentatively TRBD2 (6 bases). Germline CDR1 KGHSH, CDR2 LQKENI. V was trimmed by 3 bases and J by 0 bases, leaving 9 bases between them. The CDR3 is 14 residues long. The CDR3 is CASSPGTFSYEQYF. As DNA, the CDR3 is TGTGCCAGCTCACCCGGGACTTTCTCCTACGAGCAGTACTTC.

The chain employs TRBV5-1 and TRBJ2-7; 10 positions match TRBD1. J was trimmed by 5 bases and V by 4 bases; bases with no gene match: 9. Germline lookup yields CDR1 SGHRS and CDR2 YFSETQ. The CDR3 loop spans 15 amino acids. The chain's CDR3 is CASSPSGTGVNEQYF. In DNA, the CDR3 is TGCGCCAGCAGCCCGTCCGGGACAGGGGTGAACGAGCAGTACTTC.

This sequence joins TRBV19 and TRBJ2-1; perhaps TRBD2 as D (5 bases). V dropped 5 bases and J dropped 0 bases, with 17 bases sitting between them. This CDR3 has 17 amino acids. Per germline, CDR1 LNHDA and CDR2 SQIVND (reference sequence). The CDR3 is CASSVGLVAGSYNEQFF. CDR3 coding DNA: TGTGCCAGTAGTGTAGGCCTGGTGGCGGGCTCCTACAATGAGCAGTTCTTC.

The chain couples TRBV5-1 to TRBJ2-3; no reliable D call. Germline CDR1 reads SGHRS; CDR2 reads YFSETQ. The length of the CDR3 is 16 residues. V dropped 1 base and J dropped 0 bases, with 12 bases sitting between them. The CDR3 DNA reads TGCGCCAGCAGCTTGTTAGCACAAGCTAGCACAGATACGCAGTATTTT. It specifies CASSLLAQASTDTQYF.

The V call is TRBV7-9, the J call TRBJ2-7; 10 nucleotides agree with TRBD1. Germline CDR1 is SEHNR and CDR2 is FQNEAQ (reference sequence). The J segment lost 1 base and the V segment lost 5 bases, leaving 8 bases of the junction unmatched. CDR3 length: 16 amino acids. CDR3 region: CASSPALGQGSYEQYF. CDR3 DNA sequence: TGTGCCAGCAGCCCCGCGCTGGGACAGGGGTCCTACGAGCAGTACTTC.